One and the same sample provided the 3 T cell receptor beta chains below, sequenced in a study of tumor T cells in aggressive B-cell lymphoma. Libraries were prepared by immunoSEQ multiplex PCR; TCRdb keeps only in-frame clonotypes and omits some of them. The data contain around 6,300 clones, 88% of them seen just once; the ten biggest clones take up approximately 3.1%. The specimen sequenced was tumor tissue. The receptor source for this set is an adult with diffuse large B cell lymphoma. Some clones in this sample may be carry-over from other donors' samples.

This rearrangement joins TRBV2 to TRBJ1-1; no clear D gene. CDR1 is SNHLY and CDR2 is FYNNEI in the germline V gene. This CDR3 spans 13 amino acids. Trimming cost V 4 bases and J 0 bases, with 6 bases left between them. The DNA for the CDR3 is TGTGCCAGCAGTGCTGAGGTGAACACTGAAGCTTTCTTT. Protein product: CASSAEVNTEAFF.

V usage is TRBV5-1 and J usage is TRBJ2-7; perhaps TRBD2 as D (6 bases). The CDR3 is 12 amino acids. V lost 5 bases, J lost 5 bases, and 11 bases lay in between. Looked up from germline, CDR1 is SGHRS and CDR2 is YFSETQ. CDR3 residues: CASREGRNEQYF. The DNA of the CDR3 is TGCGCCAGCAGGGAGGGCCGAAACGAGCAGTACTTC.

The chain combines TRBV5-6 with TRBJ1-2, with 10 bases aligning to TRBD1. The CDR3 is 15 residues long. V lost 4 bases, J lost 3 bases, and 6 bases stayed unmatched. Per the germline V gene, CDR1 is SGHDT and CDR2 is YYEEEE. The CDR3 DNA reads as TGTGCCAGCAGCCTCGACAGGGGGCGCGACTATGGCTACACCTTC. Protein: CASSLDRGRDYGYTF. The whole variable domain, filled in from reference TRBV5-6 and TRBJ1-2, reads DAGVTQSPTHLIKTRGQQVTLRCSPKSGHDTVSWYQQALGQGPQFIFQYYEEEERQRGNFPDRFSGHQFPNYSSELNVNALLLGDSALYLCASSLDRGRDYGYTFGSGTRLTVV.